These 16 T cell receptor beta chains originate from one sample sequenced in a study of blood T cell repertoires in COVID-19. Sequencing was performed with immunoSEQ multiplex PCR; in TCRdb, only in-frame clones are kept and a portion is missing. The table lists fewer than 80,000 clones, approximately 92% of them singletons, with 5.5% to 6% in the top ten. What was sequenced was peripheral blood. The source of these receptors is a human donor in a cohort sampled during active COVID-19.

This chain joins TRBV5-5 and TRBJ2-5; D uncertain. This CDR3 has 14 residues. Germline V gene sequence: CDR1 SGHKS, CDR2 YYEKEE (reference sequence). V was clipped by 1 base and J by 1 base, with 8 bases between them. The CDR3 region is CASSLTVSQETQYF. The CDR3 nucleotides read TGTGCCAGCAGCTTGACAGTTAGCCAAGAGACCCAGTACTTC.

V is TRBV5-4 and J is TRBJ1-1; D gene unclear. Germline CDR1 is SGHNT and CDR2 is YYREEE (reference sequence). This CDR3 is built from 14 residues. The V end lost 0 bases, the J end lost 0 bases, and 6 bases lay between the germline ends. The CDR3: CASSLETVNTEAFF. The CDR3 nucleotides read TGTGCCAGCAGCTTGGAAACAGTGAACACTGAAGCTTTCTTT.

The table lists this clone with a count of one. The V and J genes are TRBV5-4 and TRBJ2-3; 8 nucleotides agree with TRBD2. With V trimmed by 0 bases and J by 4 bases, 10 bases remained unmatched. This CDR3 contains 17 residues. Germline V gives CDR1 SGHNT, CDR2 YYREEE (reference sequence). The CDR3, as DNA: TGTGCCAGCAGCTTGGGAGTTGGCGGGAGGTCGGCAGATACGCAGTATTTT. Protein sequence: CASSLGVGGRSADTQYF.

CDR3 loop: CASSQLEPFTDTQYF. The CDR3 nucleotides read TGCGCCAGCAGCCAACTAGAGCCGTTCACAGATACGCAGTATTTT. The chain has TRBV4-1 and TRBJ2-3; D gene ambiguous. V was clipped by 2 bases and J by 2 bases, with 11 bases between them. Germline loops: CDR1 MGHRA, CDR2 YSYEKL. The CDR3 contains 15 residues.

This CDR3 is CASTTTSNTGELFF. As DNA, the CDR3 is TGCGCCAGCACGACTACCTCGAACACCGGGGAGCTGTTTTTT. The V gene is TRBV5-1, the J gene TRBJ2-2, with D possibly matching TRBD2 (5 bases). V lost 6 bases, J lost 0 bases, and 9 bases lay in between. CDR1 is SGHRS, CDR2 YFSETQ, per germline. The CDR3 consists of 14 residues.

This chain uses TRBV7-9 with TRBJ1-1; TRBD1 aligns across 7 bases. Per germline, CDR1 SEHNR and CDR2 FQNEAQ (reference sequence). The CDR3 has 14 residues. The trim removed 4 bases at V and 4 bases at J, leaving 6 bases unmatched. CDR3: CASSYPGGSTEAFF. CDR3 DNA: TGTGCCAGCAGCTATCCAGGGGGAAGCACTGAAGCTTTCTTT. The full variable domain, in which reference TRBV7-9 and TRBJ1-1 provide the parts outside the CDR3, is DTGVSQNPRHKITKRGQNVTFRCDPISEHNRLYWYRQTLGQGPEFLTYFQNEAQLEKSRLLSDRFSAERPKGSFSTLEIQRTEQGDSAMYLCASSYPGGSTEAFFGQGTRLTVV.

The chain couples TRBV10-3 to TRBJ1-4; the D gene is possibly TRBD1 (5 bases). The germline V gene has CDR1 ENHRY and CDR2 SYGVKD. Trimming pared 9 bases from V and 7 bases from J, leaving 24 bases between. The CDR3 covers 16 residues. CDR3 in DNA: TGTGCCATTGAACATGCTCAGGGTACTCTTATTGAAAAACTGTTTTTT. Translation gives CAIEHAQGTLIEKLFF.

V is TRBV3-1 (or the pseudogene TRBV3-2) and J is TRBJ2-7; no reliable D call. Trimming cost V 4 bases and J 0 bases, with 10 bases left between them. CDR1 is LGHDT, CDR2 YNNKEL, per germline (reference sequence). This CDR3 contains 14 residues. The CDR3: CASSPYVGSYEQYF. The CDR3 nucleotides are TGTGCCAGCAGCCCCTACGTTGGCTCCTACGAGCAGTACTTC.

V usage is TRBV7-9 and J usage is TRBJ2-1; D is perhaps TRBD1 (6 bases). Trimming left V 3 bases short and J 8 bases short, with 17 bases between. Germline V gene lookup returns CDR1 SEHNR and CDR2 FQNEAQ (reference sequence). The CDR3 sequence is 15 residues long. CDR3 nucleotide sequence: TGTGCCAGCAGCTTGGCGGCAGGGGCTGGTTATGAGCAGTTCTTC. It yields the protein CASSLAAGAGYEQFF.

The genes are TRBV2 and TRBJ2-2; 7 bases match TRBD2. This CDR3 comprises 12 residues. V gave up 6 bases and J gave up 8 bases; unmatched junction bases: 3. Germline CDR1 is SNHLY and CDR2 is FYNNEI. The CDR3 sequence: CASSKGLGELFF. The CDR3, as DNA: TGTGCCAGCAGCAAGGGACTAGGGGAGCTGTTTTTT.

This clone was counted once. The V call is TRBV18, the J call TRBJ2-3; TRBD1 agrees at 8 bases. Germline V gene data show CDR1 as KGHSH and CDR2 as LQKENI. This CDR3 is 16 amino acids long. After removal of 1 base from V and 2 bases from J, the junction contained 5 bases not matched to a gene. Here the CDR3 DNA reads TGTGCCAGCTCACCACAAAGGACAGGGCACACAGATACGCAGTATTTT. Translated: CASSPQRTGHTDTQYF.

The chain joins TRBV7-9 to TRBJ1-2, with D perhaps matching TRBD1 (5 bases). The CDR3 extends over 13 amino acids. Trimming removed 4 bases from V and 4 bases from J, with 10 bases in between. CDR1 is SEHNR, CDR2 FQNEAQ, per germline (reference sequence). The CDR3 nucleotides are TGTGCCAGCAGCTCCCCGGACACCTATGGCTACACCTTC. This codes for CASSSPDTYGYTF.

V usage is TRBV6-2 or TRBV6-3 and J usage is TRBJ2-1; 10 nucleotides line up with TRBD2. Germline V CDR1 and CDR2: MNHEY, SVGEGT. The CDR3 extends over 16 amino acids. The junction had 13 bases not matched to a gene; V was cut back by 5 bases and J by 9 bases. Written as DNA, the CDR3 is TGTGCCAGCAGTAGCTCTGGACTAGCGGTTCCGCTTGAGCAGTTCTTC. The encoded protein is CASSSSGLAVPLEQFF.

This rearrangement joins TRBV5-6 to TRBJ2-7; D gene unclear. The length of the CDR3 is 12 residues. Germline V CDR1 and CDR2: SGHDT, YYEEEE. V dropped 0 bases and J dropped 4 bases, with 5 bases sitting between them. The CDR3 coding sequence is TGTGCCAGCAGCTTGGCCGAGTACGAGCAGTACTTC. It specifies CASSLAEYEQYF.

The V call is TRBV10-3, the J call TRBJ2-1; 9 bases are shared with TRBD1. The CDR3 sequence is 17 residues long. From germline, CDR1 is ENHRY and CDR2 SYGVKD. V was pared by 0 bases and J by 3 bases, with 6 bases of the junction left unmatched. CDR3 region: CAISESWTGENYNEQFF. The CDR3 DNA reads TGTGCCATCAGTGAGTCTTGGACAGGGGAAAACTACAATGAGCAGTTCTTC.

This clone was observed a single time. The chain has TRBV7-9 and TRBJ2-5; 7 bases match TRBD1. Germline CDR1 SEHNR, CDR2 FQNEAQ (reference sequence). The CDR3 has 15 amino acids. The V gene end was trimmed by 4 bases and the J gene end by 1 base; junction bases not matched to a gene: 6. CDR3 sequence reads: CASSSTRDSQETQYF. CDR3 DNA: TGTGCCAGCAGCTCAACAAGGGACAGCCAAGAGACCCAGTACTTC.